This TCR beta chain was sequenced in a study of T cells in localized non-small cell lung cancer. General study points: Maximal T cell clonality occurred in uninvolved adjacent lung, with tumor ranking below it.

The table lists this clone with a few counts. What it recognizes is unknown. The CDR3 extends over 14 amino acids. Using immunoSEQ multiplex PCR, the repertoire was profiled, and TCRdb retains in-frame clones only, with some absent. The data contain roughly 3,000 clones, around 25% of them seen just once; the ten biggest clones take up over 10%. V is TRBV7-5 and J is TRBJ1-1. TRBV7-5 is classified as a pseudogene. The clonotype comes from a male donor aged 60 or older with stage II lung adenocarcinoma. This sample comprised lung tumor tissue, obtained before any cancer treatment. CDR3: CASSRGYSNTEAFF. CDR3 coding DNA: TGTGCCAGCAGCCGCGGGTACTCCAATACTGAAGCTTTCTTT.